One T cell receptor beta chain is described in this entry. Germline-derived CDR1 and CDR2 are SGHAT and FQNNGV. The CDR3 totals 14 residues. V lost 4 bases to trimming and J lost 4 bases; unmatched junction nucleotides: 3. These data belong to a study of blood T cell repertoires in COVID-19. Study-wide background: Material from acute and convalescent COVID-19 was sourced from the United States, Italy and Spain.

How the authors handled the data: Quantification of nucleated cells was approximated via reference gene primer amplification. Here immunoSEQ multiplex PCR was the method, and the copy in TCRdb shows in-frame clones only, minus some. V, J and clone size derive from that table, while D and trimming were established from the DNA sequence. The table has 300,000 to 400,000 clones, roughly 90% seen once. This rearrangement joins TRBV11-2 to TRBJ1-1; 10 nucleotides match TRBD1. The sequence derives from a woman aged 25 to 39 with COVID-19, enrolled during active disease. Sequencing was performed on peripheral blood. The CDR3 sequence: CASSSRTGGTEAFF. CDR3 sequence (DNA): TGTGCCAGCAGCTCGCGGACAGGGGGCACTGAAGCTTTCTTT.